This entry features one T cell receptor beta chain sequence. 13 Jbeta primers and 60 Vbeta primers were used for the PCR. Generated by immunoSEQ multiplex PCR, the TCRdb table keeps only in-frame clones and is missing some. Here the sample spans about 140,000 clones, roughly 86% being singletons. These data are taken from a study of cytomegalovirus exposure and HLA in healthy donors. Study information: Around 180 million T cells yielded 90 million to 130 million unique TCR beta sequences in earlier analysis.

V lost 7 bases, J lost 0 bases, and 12 bases lay in between. The CDR3 is 15 residues long. From germline, CDR1 is MDHEN and CDR2 SYDVKM. V and J are TRBV28 and TRBJ1-4; possible D gene TRBD1, 5 bases. Sequenced input: PBMCs. This TCR was sampled from a man in his late teens or twenties in good health and CMV-seropositive. The CDR3 DNA is TGTGCCAGCATCGAACAGGCCGCAACTAATGAAAAACTGTTTTTT. Translating gives CASIEQAATNEKLFF.